This T cell receptor beta chain was sequenced during a study of PD-1 blockade in mismatch repair-deficient tumors. Across the whole study: All were previously treated, progressing patients with some twelve mismatch repair-deficient cancer types. Study-wide points: Tumor-resident clones, often absent from pretreatment blood, expanded after pembrolizumab and then contracted.

Every patient had mismatch repair deficiency by PCR or immunohistochemistry. TCR sequencing covered a few patients who responded to pembrolizumab. Germline-derived CDR1 and CDR2 are SGHTA and FQGNSA. This CDR3 is built from 13 residues. Trimming removed 2 bases from V and 2 bases from J, with 6 bases in between. A word on this clone: Its target is not known.

The repertoire was sequenced with immunoSEQ multiplex PCR; TCRdb's copy has only in-frame clones and lacks some. Of 40,000 or so clones listed, around 75% were seen once; the top ten hold under 25%. This sample comprised peripheral blood, obtained 4 weeks after starting pembrolizumab. The TCR comes from an adult with mismatch repair-deficient cancer. The gene calls are TRBV7-2 and TRBJ1-1; D is undetermined. The CDR3 nucleotides read TGTGCCAGCAGCTTAAACACCAACACTGAAGCTTTCTTT. Its translation is CASSLNTNTEAFF.